This T cell receptor (beta chain) was documented in a study of shared clonotypes between healthy human individuals (dated by TCRdb to 2020 to 2022). In the study overall: A couple of women and a few men aged 18 to 49 years were included in the cohort. Blood TCR repertoires of five healthy adults were deeply sequenced to estimate repertoire size and the extent of clonotype sharing between individuals. Libraries were prepared and TCR repertoires were sequenced by different laboratories using diverse techniques, in order to increase sequencing depth and limit assay-specific biases. Per donor, leukapheresis produced somewhere between about 0.9 and 9.5 billion PBMCs. The paper as a whole reports these results and caveats: Pairwise subsampling indicated that sequencing depth was expected to affect the degree of clonotype sharing among donors. Sampling was limited to blood, and TCR repertoires in tissue likely differ from TCR repertoires in blood. The small number of donors limited the genetic and exposure-history diversity represented.

With respect to this clone: Its specific antigen is unknown. No base qualities exist here, and no much larger clone lies one base off it.

The donors were healthy, HIV-negative adults who had no recently reported acute infections or vaccinations. Only Caucasian adults living in Nashville, Tennessee, USA were represented among the donors. For unsorted samples, 90 million or so PBMCs were counted and genomic DNA was extracted with the QIAamp DNA Blood Mini kit. Blood was collected by leukapheresis, and PBMCs were isolated by Ficoll-Histopaque density gradient centrifugation and then cryopreserved in liquid nitrogen vapor phase. Using the deep immunoSEQ assay, multiplex PCR amplified TCR CDR3 regions from genomic DNA. Genomic DNA extracted from each cell subset was distributed evenly over all wells of several immunoSEQ 96-well plates, and each plate served as one replicate. For unsorted PBMC, around 330 ng genomic DNA, equal to about 30,000 T cell genomes, was loaded into each replicate PCR. Ten immunoSEQ deep assay plates were used to sequence unsorted PBMC genomic DNA. The purified libraries were quantified using a Qubit 3.0 fluorometer, sized with a Bioanalyzer 2100, and then quantified again using the KAPA Library Quantification kit. Every immunoSEQ 96-well plate was sequenced on a separate single-read 150-cycle Illumina NextSeq 550 flow cell. Processing in the source paper ran as follows. Because the immunoSEQ output included only junctional sequences and no quality scores, the filtering could not be the same as the filtering used for full-length reads. To assign V/J genes and CDR3, sequences were annotated against IMGT germline references using PyIR, a Python wrapper for IgBLAST v1.9. Reads were filtered out if the reads had weak V/J assignments (E-value above 1e-6), no CDR3, stop codons, out-of-frame junctions, or ambiguous translated residues. V3J clonotypes were defined as sequences sharing an identical inferred V gene, J gene, and CDR3 amino acid sequence. To compute the percentage overlap between repertoires, the number of shared unique clonotypes was divided by the size of the smaller repertoire. Richness of each repertoire was evaluated using RTK rarefaction, the Chao1 estimator, and Recon v2.1 estimates of unobserved clonotypes. The clones in this table, taken by TCRdb from immuneACCESS, are in-frame only. Not every clone is retained; where verified, under half of the shortfall comes from an unresolved V gene, and the cause of the rest is unknown. V, J and clone size are taken as reported in that table, and D and trimming were inferred from the DNA itself. Present in this sample are about half a million clones, roughly 80% of which were seen just once. Jointly, the top ten make up 10% to 15% of the sample.

The CDR3 starts with the cysteine, ends with the phenylalanine, and has 15 residues. CDR3 DNA is the only sequence kept; it has 45 bases, read in frame from the first base. V lost 7 bases and J lost 11 bases, and the count of bases not matched to a germline gene is 18. The germline V gene provides CDR1 MDHEN and CDR2 SYDVKM. This sequence originates from a woman aged 35 to 49 in good health. Some clones in this sample may be carry-over from other donors' samples. Sequenced material: PBMCs. The rearrangement joined TRBV28 to TRBJ2-5; 8 bases in the junction line up with TRBD2. At the DNA level, the sequence is TGTGCCAGCACCGGTCGGGCTAGCGGGCTAAAAGAGCAGTACTTC. The encoded protein is CASTGRASGLKEQYF.